This TCR beta chain was profiled in a study of blood T cell repertoires in COVID-19. Study overall: Whether acute or convalescent, the COVID-19 samples came from the United States, Italy and Spain. Sample material is recorded as cDNA or gDNA derived from T cells, B-cell-depleted T cells, or PBMCs.

Clones were read by immunoSEQ multiplex PCR, and TCRdb kept only the in-frame ones, dropping some. The data show around 150,000 clones, just over 85% seen once. Germline assignment: CDR1 MNHEY and CDR2 SMNVEV (reference sequence). The length of the CDR3 is 16 residues. V lost 3 bases to trimming and J lost 2 bases; unmatched junction nucleotides: 3. Sequencing was carried out using peripheral blood. The V gene is TRBV27, the J gene TRBJ2-5, with TRBD2 matching over 13 bases. The receptor comes from a man aged 65 to 85 with acute or convalescent COVID-19. The CDR3: CASSFGGLAGQETQYF. DNA for the CDR3: TGTGCCAGCAGTTTCGGGGGACTAGCGGGACAAGAGACCCAGTACTTC.